This T cell receptor beta chain was captured in a study of shared clonotypes between healthy human individuals. Study as a whole: The donor group consisted of two women and a few men, aged 18 to 49. Study-level points and caveats: Blood alone was sampled, and tissue repertoires likely differ.

Libraries were prepared by immunoSEQ multiplex PCR; TCRdb keeps only in-frame clonotypes and omits some of them. This sample has under 2,500,000 clones, with 95% found just once. Germline loops: CDR1 GTSNPN, CDR2 SVGIG (reference sequence). The V and J ends lost 2 bases and 2 bases respectively, with 10 bases between them. The CDR3 has 13 residues. A word on this clone: Its antigen is not known.

The genes are TRBV30 and TRBJ2-7, with D perhaps matching TRBD1 (6 bases). This TCR derives from a man between 18 and 35 years old in good health. The material sequenced was naive CD4+ T cells sorted from blood. Noted subset: CD45RA+ positively selected. The DNA of the CDR3 is TGTGCCTGGAGTTCTGGGACAACCTACGAGCAGTACTTC. Its protein is CAWSSGTTYEQYF.